These 5 T cell receptor beta chains were sequenced from one sample in a study of T cell responses to AZD1222 COVID-19 vaccine (dated by TCRdb to about 2021). The time point label corresponds to: baseline before first vaccination. The library was produced with the immunoSEQ multiplex PCR assay. TCRdb obtained this table from immuneACCESS and retained in-frame rearrangements with V and J assigned. These tables miss some clones; where compared with another copy, unresolved V genes account for less than half of the shortfall, and the remainder is unexplained. The table for this sample lists roughly 120,000 clones; about 88% of them were counted only once. The ten largest clones represent 1.6% of the sample. Source: peripheral blood, taken on day 0 of AZD1222 vaccination. The receptors derive from an adult in good health.

The V call is TRBV5-1, the J call TRBJ2-3, with D unclear. Deletions cut 7 bases from V and 0 bases from J, with 3 bases between. In germline, CDR1 is SGHRS, CDR2 YFSETQ. CDR3 length: 11 residues. Written as DNA, the CDR3 is TGCGCCAGCCAAAGCACAGATACGCAGTATTTT. Translated: CASQSTDTQYF.

This clone showed up just once. The chain uses TRBV20-1 and TRBJ1-1, with TRBD1 as a possible D gene (5 bases). Germline lookup yields CDR1 DFQATT and CDR2 SNEGSKA (reference sequence). The CDR3 totals 11 residues. Trimming shortened V by 8 bases and J by 2 bases, and 9 bases separated the two germline ends. CDR3 DNA sequence: TGCAGTCCACAGGTCAACACTGAAGCTTTCTTT. Its translation: CSPQVNTEAFF.

The rearrangement joins TRBV19 to TRBJ1-5; no reliable D call. V was pared by 3 bases and J by 6 bases, with 15 bases between. CDR1 is LNHDA and CDR2 is SQIVND in the germline V gene (reference sequence). This CDR3 contains 15 residues. The CDR3 nucleotides are TGTGCCAGTAGTATTGGGTACGCGAGTCTTCAGCCCCAGCATTTT. Translated, it gives CASSIGYASLQPQHF. Full variable domain (missing parts from reference TRBV19 and TRBJ1-5): DGGITQSPKYLFRKEGQNVTLSCEQNLNHDAMYWYRQDPGQGLRLIYYSQIVNDFQKGDIAEGYSVSREKKESFPLTVTSAQKNPTAFYLCASSIGYASLQPQHFGDGTRLSIL.

This clone has just one count. The genes are TRBV6-4 and TRBJ1-2, with D perhaps matching TRBD1 (6 bases). The V end lost 3 bases, the J end lost 7 bases, and 15 bases lay between the germline ends. The germline V gene encodes CDR1 MRHNA and CDR2 SNTAGT. CDR3 length equals 14 residues. The CDR3, as DNA: TGTGCCAGCAGTGAAATGGTAGGGGGAGTTGGCTACACCTTC. Translation gives CASSEMVGGVGYTF.

This clone appeared once. V usage is TRBV6-5 and J usage is TRBJ1-2; D is uncertain. The CDR3 totals 14 residues. Trimming stripped 4 bases from V and 8 bases from J, with 17 bases between. Germline lookup yields CDR1 MNHEY and CDR2 SVGAGI. The CDR3 DNA sequence: TGTGCCAGCAGTTCCCCGGGCCGAGGGAAGGGCTACACCTTC. Its protein product is CASSSPGRGKGYTF.